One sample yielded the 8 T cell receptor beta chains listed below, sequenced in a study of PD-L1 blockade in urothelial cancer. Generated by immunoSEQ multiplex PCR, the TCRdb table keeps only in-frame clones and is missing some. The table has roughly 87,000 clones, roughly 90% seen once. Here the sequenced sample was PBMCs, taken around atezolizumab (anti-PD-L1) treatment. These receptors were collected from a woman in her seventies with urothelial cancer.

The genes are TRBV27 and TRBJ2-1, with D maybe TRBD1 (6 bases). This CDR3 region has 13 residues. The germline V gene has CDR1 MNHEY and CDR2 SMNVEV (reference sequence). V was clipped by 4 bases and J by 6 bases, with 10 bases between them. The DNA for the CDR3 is TGTGCCAGCAGTTACAGGGTCGGCAATGAGCAGTTCTTC. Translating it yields CASSYRVGNEQFF.

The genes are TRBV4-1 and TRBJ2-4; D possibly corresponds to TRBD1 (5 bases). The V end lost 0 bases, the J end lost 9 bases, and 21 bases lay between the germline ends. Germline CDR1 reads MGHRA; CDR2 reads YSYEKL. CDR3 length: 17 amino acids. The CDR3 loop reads CASSQDQGHTAKGIQYF. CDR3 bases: TGCGCCAGCAGCCAAGATCAAGGACACACTGCAAAGGGCATTCAGTACTTC.

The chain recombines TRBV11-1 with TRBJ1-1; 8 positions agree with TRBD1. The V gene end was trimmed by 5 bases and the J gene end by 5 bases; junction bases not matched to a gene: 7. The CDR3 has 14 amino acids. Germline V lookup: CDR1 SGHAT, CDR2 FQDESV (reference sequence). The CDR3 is CASSPGQGWTEAFF. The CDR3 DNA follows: TGTGCCAGCAGCCCAGGACAGGGTTGGACTGAAGCTTTCTTT.

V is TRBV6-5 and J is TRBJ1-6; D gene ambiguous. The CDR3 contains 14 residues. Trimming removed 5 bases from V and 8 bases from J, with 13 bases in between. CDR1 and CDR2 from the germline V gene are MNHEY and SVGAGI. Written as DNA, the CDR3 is TGTGCCAGCAGTACCACAGCCTTGGATTCACCCCTCCACTTT. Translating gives CASSTTALDSPLHF.

CDR3 DNA: TGTGCCAGCAGCTTAGATTCTGGAATAGCGGGGGCCTCCTACGAGCAGTACTTC. Its translation: CASSLDSGIAGASYEQYF. The chain is built from TRBV11-2 and TRBJ2-7; TRBD2 matches at 9 bases. Germline V gene sequence: CDR1 SGHAT, CDR2 FQNNGV. The CDR3 is 18 amino acids. The J segment lost 0 bases and the V segment lost 0 bases, leaving 9 bases of the junction unmatched.

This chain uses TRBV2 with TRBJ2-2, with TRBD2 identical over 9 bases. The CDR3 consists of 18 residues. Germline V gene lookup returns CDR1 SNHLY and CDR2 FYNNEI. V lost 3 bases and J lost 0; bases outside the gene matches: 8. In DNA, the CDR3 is TGTGCCAGCAGTGATCGTCGACTAGCGGAAGCGAACACCGGGGAGCTGTTTTTT. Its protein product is CASSDRRLAEANTGELFF. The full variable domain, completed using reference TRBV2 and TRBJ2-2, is EPEVTQTPSHQVTQMGQEVILRCVPISNHLYFYWYRQILGQKVEFLVSFYNNEISEKSEIFDDQFSVERPDGSNFTLKIRSTKLEDSAMYFCASSDRRLAEANTGELFFGEGSRLTVL.

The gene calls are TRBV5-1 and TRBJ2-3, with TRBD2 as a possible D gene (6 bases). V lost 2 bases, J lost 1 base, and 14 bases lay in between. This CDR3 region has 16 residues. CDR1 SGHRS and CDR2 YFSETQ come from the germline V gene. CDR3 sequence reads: CASSFSGGSGTDTQYF. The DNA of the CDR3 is TGCGCCAGCAGCTTTAGTGGGGGGTCCGGCACAGATACGCAGTATTTT.

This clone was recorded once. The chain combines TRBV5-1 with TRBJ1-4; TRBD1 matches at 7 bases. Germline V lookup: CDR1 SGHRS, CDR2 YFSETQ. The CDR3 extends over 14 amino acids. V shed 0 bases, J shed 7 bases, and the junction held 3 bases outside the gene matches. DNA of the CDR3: TGCGCCAGCAGCTTGGGACAGGGTAGTGAAAAACTGTTTTTT. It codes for CASSLGQGSEKLFF. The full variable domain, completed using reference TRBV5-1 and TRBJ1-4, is KAGVTQTPRYLIKTRGQQVTLSCSPISGHRSVSWYQQTPGQGLQFLFEYFSETQRNKGNFPGRFSGRQFSNSRSEMNVSTLELGDSALYLCASSLGQGSEKLFFGSGTQLSVL.